This T cell receptor beta chain came from a study of cytomegalovirus exposure and HLA in healthy donors. Overall study context: Out of 398 genotyped donors, approximately 84% belonged to the Caucasian-associated ancestry cluster. The study, taken as a whole, reports: Reports state that TCR beta sequences accurately predicted most subjects' HLA-A and HLA-B alleles. According to the study, 150 to 200 TCR beta chains were cytomegalovirus-associated. Follow-up analysis found HLA locus-dependent TCR association rates, highest for DRB1 and lowest for HLA-C.

Germline assignment: CDR1 SGHTA and CDR2 FQGTGA. Trimming took 4 bases from V and 1 from J; bases not matched to a gene: 2. This CDR3 has 14 amino acids. About this clone itself: Its antigen is as yet unknown.

PCR was performed using 60 Vbeta and 13 Jbeta primers. Clones were read by immunoSEQ multiplex PCR, and TCRdb kept only the in-frame ones, dropping some. Of roughly 150,000 clones listed, around three quarters are singletons. The sequenced material came from PBMCs. The sequence was obtained from a man aged 25 to 40 in good health. The gene calls are TRBV7-3 and TRBJ2-7, with TRBD1 identical over 9 bases. CDR3 DNA: TGTGCCAGCAGCTCGACAGGGGGATCCTACGAGCAGTACTTC. Amino acids: CASSSTGGSYEQYF.